The T cell receptor beta chain described here comes from a study of technical replicates of blood from a few donors. Profiled with immunoSEQ multiplex PCR; TCRdb holds only in-frame clones, not every one. The table records more than 75,000 clones, around 95% of them present only once. Germline loops: CDR1 SNHLY, CDR2 FYNNEI. The V and J ends lost 6 bases and 3 bases respectively, with 12 bases between them. CDR3 length equals 13 residues. The V call is TRBV2, the J call TRBJ2-7; D might be TRBD2 (5 bases). The origin of this receptor is a human donor in good health. The sequenced material came from T cells isolated from PBMCs. CDR3 protein: CASSEIGGYEQYF. For the CDR3, the DNA is TGTGCCAGCAGCGAGATTGGAGGCTACGAGCAGTACTTC.